This T cell receptor beta chain was found in a study of CD8 T cell repertoires and HIV-1 epitope variants. Study as a whole: T cells were stimulated with Twenty-five Gag and Nef peptides separately. Equal numbers of autologous T cell-negative cells presented antigen to enriched T cells. 1M T cells were kept uncultured as a baseline.

Survey-depth immunoSEQ sequencing covered TCR beta CDR3 regions. The method was immunoSEQ multiplex PCR; TCRdb's version includes in-frame clones alone and lacks a portion of them. In the table there are about 5,400 clones, around three fifths of which are singletons. Germline V gene lookup returns CDR1 MNHEY and CDR2 SVGAGI. Trimming removed 2 bases from V and 4 bases from J, with 11 bases in between. There are 14 residues in the CDR3. Points on this clone: Its antigen is as yet unknown.

The material sequenced was cultured CD8+ T cells derived from PBMCs. The V call is TRBV6-5, the J call TRBJ1-2; D uncertain. This sequence originates from a male donor with HIV. CDR3 coding DNA: TGTGCCAGCAGTTACCAGGACGGGATCTATGGCTACACCTTC. Its translation: CASSYQDGIYGYTF.